This entry features one T cell receptor (beta chain) sequence. Its specific antigen is unknown. No clone much larger than this one lies a single base away; base qualities are absent. Trimming at the junction amounts to 6 bases on V and 1 base on J, and the germline ends lie 15 bases apart. The CDR3 sequence holds 15 residues, the cysteine and phenylalanine included. Kept here is only the CDR3 DNA, which spans 45 bases and is read in frame from base 1. CDR1 and CDR2 are read off the germline V gene (reference sequence) as MNHEY and SMNVEV. The entry originates in a study of blood T cell repertoires in COVID-19 (dated by TCRdb to the early 2020s). Regarding the research as a whole: Samples from collaborators originated in the United States, Italy and Spain and spanned both the acute and convalescent phases of COVID-19. The sample metadata nearly always contained a de-identified subject ID, COVID-19 status, age in years and sex. Deeply sampled blood TCRbeta repertoires from subjects exposed to, actively infected with, or recovered from COVID-19 were included in the dataset. HLA class I and class II types, where available, came from metadata supplied by the sample provider rather than from assay-based typing. The repertoires were made available in a free public database intended to serve as a resource for research on the immune response to SARS-CoV-2. The samples were drawn from the first 160 participants of the ongoing ImmuneRACE study and from 950 to 1,500 subjects provided by 6 global collaborators. The material from the prospective study consisted of cDNA or gDNA derived from T cells, B-cell-depleted T cells, or PBMCs. Paper-wide results and their limitations: Clinical and demographic metadata were provided uncurated, with the amount varying by source and participant.

One collaborating source in Seattle enrolled patients during active infection and followed them longitudinally through the course of disease. Each collaborating institution followed its own protocols to collect whole blood in K2EDTA tubes. For TCRbeta analysis, collaborators shipped samples in one of three forms: frozen whole blood, isolated PBMCs, or DNA extracted from either of those sample types. TCRbeta CDR3 regions were amplified from genomic DNA using the immunoSEQ Assay, a bias-controlled multiplex PCR. Under the source paper's analysis protocol: Within the assay, amplification of reference gene primers was used to estimate how many nucleated cells each sample contained. To quantify the absolute abundance of each unique TCRbeta CDR3 rearrangement, sequence reads were collapsed and filtered. Productive Simpson clonality was computed per sample as the square root of Simpson's diversity index over productive rearrangements. In TCRdb, the immuneACCESS table is reduced to in-frame sequences with V and J assigned. These tables do not hold every clone; where another copy was compared, an unresolved V gene accounts for under half, and the others remain unexplained. The V and J calls and the clone size are those of that table, but D and trimming were determined from the DNA. This sample gives 110,000 or so clones in total; 75% to 90% of them show up just once. The ten largest clones capture about 5.5% of the sample.

The sequencing input was peripheral blood. The chain is assembled from TRBV27 and TRBJ1-1; 5 matching bases give a weak D call of TRBD1. The TCR originated in a woman aged 60 to 75 with COVID-19, enrolled during active disease. The DNA sequence follows: TGTGCCAGCAGCATAGGGGTAATACCGAACACTGAAGCTTTCTTT. This yields the protein CASSIGVIPNTEAFF.